A single sample is the source of the 6 T cell receptor beta chains below, sequenced in a study of control samples from healthy donors and cancer patients. Data came from immunoSEQ multiplex PCR; TCRdb stores just in-frame clones and leaves some out. The sample lists thousands of clones, 72% occurring once. The sample comprised formalin-fixed, paraffin-embedded tissue. The source of these receptors is a male donor with melanoma.

The chain has TRBV10-3 and TRBJ1-1, with unresolved D. V was pared by 6 bases and J by 0 bases, with 8 bases between. Germline CDR1 and CDR2: ENHRY and SYGVKD. The length of the CDR3 is 13 residues. The CDR3 DNA follows: TGTGCCATCAGGGAATCTTTGAACACTGAAGCTTTCTTT. Translated, it gives CAIRESLNTEAFF.

This clone was counted only a few times. The J gene is TRBJ2-6, the V gene TRBV29-1; 11 bases are shared with TRBD1. J lost 4 bases, V lost 2 bases, and 10 bases had no gene match. CDR3 size: 18 residues. From germline, CDR1 is SQVTM and CDR2 ANQGSEA. The CDR3 DNA reads TGCAGCGTTGAATGGCTAGGACAGGGGGCTTCAGGGGCCAACGTCCTGACTTTC. Translation gives CSVEWLGQGASGANVLTF.

Of note for this clone: At one end the junction does not follow the germline gene, possibly because of a read error. This chain links TRBV19 with TRBJ2-1, with D possibly being TRBD1 (6 bases). The CDR3 runs 12 residues. Germline CDR1 is LNHDA and CDR2 is SQIVND (reference sequence). CDR3 protein: CASSIEEQGQIF. The CDR3 coding sequence is TGTGCCAGTAGTATAGAGGAACAGGGCCAAATCTTC.

The V gene is TRBV5-1, the J gene TRBJ2-3; D perhaps matches TRBD1 (6 bases). V was cut by 0 bases and J by 1 base, with 9 bases left in between. The germline V gene encodes CDR1 SGHRS and CDR2 YFSETQ. The CDR3 consists of 15 residues. In DNA form, the CDR3 reads TGCGCCAGCAGCTTGGGTTGGGGGCGCACAGATACGCAGTATTTT. This translates into CASSLGWGRTDTQYF. The entire variable domain, with the rest obtained from reference TRBV5-1 and TRBJ2-3, is as follows: KAGVTQTPRYLIKTRGQQVTLSCSPISGHRSVSWYQQTPGQGLQFLFEYFSETQRNKGNFPGRFSGRQFSNSRSEMNVSTLELGDSALYLCASSLGWGRTDTQYFGPGTRLTVL.

In DNA form, the CDR3 reads TGTGCCAGCAGCTTAGGGTCGGGTGGGGCAAGTGAGCAGTTCTTC. It translates to CASSLGSGGASEQFF. The genes are TRBV7-9 and TRBJ2-1; TRBD1 is a possible D gene (5 bases). CDR3 length equals 15 residues. Trimming removed 1 base from V and 9 bases from J, with 16 bases in between. Germline V gene sequence: CDR1 SEHNR, CDR2 FQNEAQ (reference sequence).

The chain links TRBV27 to TRBJ2-3; perhaps TRBD1 as D (6 bases). The germline CDR1 and CDR2 sequences are MNHEY and SMNVEV (reference sequence). V was trimmed by 2 bases and J by 3 bases, leaving 9 bases between them. CDR3 length: 14 amino acids. In DNA, the CDR3 is TGTGCCAGCAGTTTAACAGGGTTAACAGATACGCAGTATTTT. It translates to CASSLTGLTDTQYF.